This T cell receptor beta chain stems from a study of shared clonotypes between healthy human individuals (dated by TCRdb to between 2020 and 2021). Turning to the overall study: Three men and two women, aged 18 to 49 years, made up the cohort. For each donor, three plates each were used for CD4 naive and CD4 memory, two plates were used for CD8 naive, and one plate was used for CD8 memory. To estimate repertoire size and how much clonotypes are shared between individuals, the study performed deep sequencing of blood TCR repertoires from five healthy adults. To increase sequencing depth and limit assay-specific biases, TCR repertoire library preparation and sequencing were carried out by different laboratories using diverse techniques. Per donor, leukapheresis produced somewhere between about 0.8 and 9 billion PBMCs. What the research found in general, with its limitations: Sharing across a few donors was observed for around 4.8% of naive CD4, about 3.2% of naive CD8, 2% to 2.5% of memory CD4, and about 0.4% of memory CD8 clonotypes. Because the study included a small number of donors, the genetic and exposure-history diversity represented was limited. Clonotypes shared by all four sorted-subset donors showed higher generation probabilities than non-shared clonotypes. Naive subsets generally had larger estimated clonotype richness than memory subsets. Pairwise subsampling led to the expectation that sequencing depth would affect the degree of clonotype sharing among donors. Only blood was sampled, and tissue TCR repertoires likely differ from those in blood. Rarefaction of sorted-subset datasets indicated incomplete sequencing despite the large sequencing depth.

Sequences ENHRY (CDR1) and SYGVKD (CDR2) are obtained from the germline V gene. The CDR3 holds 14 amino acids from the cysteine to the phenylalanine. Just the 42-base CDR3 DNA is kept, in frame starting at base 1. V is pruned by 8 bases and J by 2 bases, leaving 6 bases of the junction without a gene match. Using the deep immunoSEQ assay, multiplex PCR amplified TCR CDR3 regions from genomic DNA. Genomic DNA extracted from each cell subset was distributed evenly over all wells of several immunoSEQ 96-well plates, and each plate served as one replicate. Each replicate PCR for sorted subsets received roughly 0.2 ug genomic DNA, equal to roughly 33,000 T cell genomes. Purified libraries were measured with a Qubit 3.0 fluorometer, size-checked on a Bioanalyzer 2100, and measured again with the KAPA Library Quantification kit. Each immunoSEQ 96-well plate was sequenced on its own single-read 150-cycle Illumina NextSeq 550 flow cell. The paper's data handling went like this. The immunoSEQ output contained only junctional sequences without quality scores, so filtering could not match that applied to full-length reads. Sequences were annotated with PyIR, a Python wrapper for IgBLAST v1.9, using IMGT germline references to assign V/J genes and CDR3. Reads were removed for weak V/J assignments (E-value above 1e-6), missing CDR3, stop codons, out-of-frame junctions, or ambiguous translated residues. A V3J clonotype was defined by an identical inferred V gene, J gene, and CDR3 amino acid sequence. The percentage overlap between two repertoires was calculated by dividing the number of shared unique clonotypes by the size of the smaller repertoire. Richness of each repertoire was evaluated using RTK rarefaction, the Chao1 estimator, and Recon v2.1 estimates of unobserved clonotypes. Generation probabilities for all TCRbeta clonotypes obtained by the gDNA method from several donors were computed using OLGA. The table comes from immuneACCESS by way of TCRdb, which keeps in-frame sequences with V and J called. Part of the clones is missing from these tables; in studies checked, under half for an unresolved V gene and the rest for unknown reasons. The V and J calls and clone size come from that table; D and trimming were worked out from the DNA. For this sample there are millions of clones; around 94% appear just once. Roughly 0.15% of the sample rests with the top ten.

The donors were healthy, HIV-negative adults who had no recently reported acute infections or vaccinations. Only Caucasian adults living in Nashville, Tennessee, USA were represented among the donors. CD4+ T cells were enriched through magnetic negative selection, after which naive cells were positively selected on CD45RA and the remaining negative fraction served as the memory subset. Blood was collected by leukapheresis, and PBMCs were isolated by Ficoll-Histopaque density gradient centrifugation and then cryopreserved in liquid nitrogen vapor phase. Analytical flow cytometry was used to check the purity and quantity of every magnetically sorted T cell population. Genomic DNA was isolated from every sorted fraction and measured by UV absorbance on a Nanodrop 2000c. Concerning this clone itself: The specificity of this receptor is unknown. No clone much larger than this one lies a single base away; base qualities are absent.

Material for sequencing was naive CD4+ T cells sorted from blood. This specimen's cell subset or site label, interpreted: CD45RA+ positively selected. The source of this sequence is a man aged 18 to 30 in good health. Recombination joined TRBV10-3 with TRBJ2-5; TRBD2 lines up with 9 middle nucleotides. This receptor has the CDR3 CAIGGGAIQETQYF. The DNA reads TGTGCCATCGGCGGGGGGGCAATACAAGAGACCCAGTACTTC.